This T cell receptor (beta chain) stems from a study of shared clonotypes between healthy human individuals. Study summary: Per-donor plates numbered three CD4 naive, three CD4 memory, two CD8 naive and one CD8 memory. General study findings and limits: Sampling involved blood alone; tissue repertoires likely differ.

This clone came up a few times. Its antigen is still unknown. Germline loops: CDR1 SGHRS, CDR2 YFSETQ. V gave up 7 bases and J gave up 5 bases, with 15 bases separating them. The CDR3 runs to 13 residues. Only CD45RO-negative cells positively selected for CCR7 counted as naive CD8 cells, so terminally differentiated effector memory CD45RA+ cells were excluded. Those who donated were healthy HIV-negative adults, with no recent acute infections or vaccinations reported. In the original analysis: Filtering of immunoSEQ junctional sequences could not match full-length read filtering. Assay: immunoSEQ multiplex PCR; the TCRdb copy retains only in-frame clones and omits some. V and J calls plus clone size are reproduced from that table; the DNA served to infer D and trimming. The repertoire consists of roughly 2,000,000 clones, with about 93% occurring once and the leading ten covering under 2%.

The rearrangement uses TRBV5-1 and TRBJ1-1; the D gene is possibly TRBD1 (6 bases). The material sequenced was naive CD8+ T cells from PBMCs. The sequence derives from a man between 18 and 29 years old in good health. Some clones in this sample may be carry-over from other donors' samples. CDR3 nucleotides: TGCGCCAGCGGGGACAAAAGTGGGACTGAAGCTTTCTTT. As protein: CASGDKSGTEAFF.